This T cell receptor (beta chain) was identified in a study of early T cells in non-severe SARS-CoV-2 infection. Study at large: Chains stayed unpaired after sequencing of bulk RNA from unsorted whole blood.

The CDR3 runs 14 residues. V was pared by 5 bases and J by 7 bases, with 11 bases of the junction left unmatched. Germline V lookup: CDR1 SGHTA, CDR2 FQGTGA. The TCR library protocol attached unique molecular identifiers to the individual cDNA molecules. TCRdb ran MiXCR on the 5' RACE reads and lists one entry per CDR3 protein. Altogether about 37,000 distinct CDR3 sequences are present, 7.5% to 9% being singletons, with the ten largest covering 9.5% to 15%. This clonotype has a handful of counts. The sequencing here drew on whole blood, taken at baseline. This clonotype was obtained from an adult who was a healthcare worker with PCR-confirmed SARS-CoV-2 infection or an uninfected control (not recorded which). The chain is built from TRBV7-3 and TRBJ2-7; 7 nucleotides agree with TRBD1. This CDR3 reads CASSPQPTGEEQYF. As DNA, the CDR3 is TGTGCCAGCAGCCCGCAGCCTACAGGGGAGGAGCAGTACTTC. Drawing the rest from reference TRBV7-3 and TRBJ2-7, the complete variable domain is GAGVSQTPSNKVTEKGKYVELRCDPISGHTALYWYRQSLGQGPEFLIYFQGTGAADDSGLPNDRFFAVRPEGSVSTLKIQRTERGDSAVYLCASSPQPTGEEQYFGPGTRLTVT.